The T cell receptor beta chain under discussion was sequenced for a study of siplizumab effects on memory and regulatory T cells. Study-wide findings and caveats: Whether proliferating Tregs in siplizumab cultures suppress was not functionally confirmed. A naive or memory phenotype could not be assigned to roughly 80-95% of the proliferating CD4+ or CD8+ clones. Sequences that were alloreactive and traceable to unstimulated CD4+ memory cells were significantly reduced by siplizumab.

V lost 3 bases, J lost 3 bases, and 24 bases lay in between. Germline V gene lookup returns CDR1 MNHEY and CDR2 SMNVEV (reference sequence). The CDR3 covers 18 residues. This clone was detected once. Its antigen is not known. The data were produced by immunoSEQ multiplex PCR, yet TCRdb's version contains in-frame clones alone and is incomplete. This table holds tens of thousands of clones, 80% to 95% found once. The sequencing input was CD8+ T cells sorted from blood. The chain is built from TRBV27 and TRBJ2-7; D might be TRBD1 (6 bases). The source of this sequence is a human donor in good health. The CDR3 region is CASSFKGQTGKLVYEQYF. CDR3 DNA sequence: TGTGCCAGCAGTTTTAAGGGCCAGACAGGTAAACTTGTCTACGAGCAGTACTTC.